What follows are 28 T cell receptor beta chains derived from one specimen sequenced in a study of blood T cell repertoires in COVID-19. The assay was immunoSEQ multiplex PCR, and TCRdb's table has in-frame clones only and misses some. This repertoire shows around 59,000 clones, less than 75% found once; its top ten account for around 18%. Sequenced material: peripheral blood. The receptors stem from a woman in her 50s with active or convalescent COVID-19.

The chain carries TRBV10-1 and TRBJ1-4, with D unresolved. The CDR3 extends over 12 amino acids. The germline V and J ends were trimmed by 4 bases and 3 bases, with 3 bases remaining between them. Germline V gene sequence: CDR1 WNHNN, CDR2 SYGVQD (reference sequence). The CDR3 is CASSASNEKLFF. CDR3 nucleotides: TGCGCCAGCAGTGCATCTAATGAAAAACTGTTTTTT.

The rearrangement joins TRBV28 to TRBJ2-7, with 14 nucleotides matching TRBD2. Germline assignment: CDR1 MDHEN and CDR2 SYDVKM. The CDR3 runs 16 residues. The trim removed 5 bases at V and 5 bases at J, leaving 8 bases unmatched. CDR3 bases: TGTGCCAGCAGTCAGGGACTAGCGGGAGCAAGCGACGAGCAGTACTTC. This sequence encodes CASSQGLAGASDEQYF.

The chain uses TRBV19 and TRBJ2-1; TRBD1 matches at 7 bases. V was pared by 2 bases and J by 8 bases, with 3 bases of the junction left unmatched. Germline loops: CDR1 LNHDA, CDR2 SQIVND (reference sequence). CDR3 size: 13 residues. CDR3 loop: CASSITGEYEQFF. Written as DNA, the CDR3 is TGTGCCAGTAGTATAACAGGGGAGTATGAGCAGTTCTTC.

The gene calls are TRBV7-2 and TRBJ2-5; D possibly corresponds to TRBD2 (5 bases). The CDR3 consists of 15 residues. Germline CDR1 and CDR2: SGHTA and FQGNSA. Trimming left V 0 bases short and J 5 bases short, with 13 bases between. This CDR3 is CASSLAPGVRETQYF. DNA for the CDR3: TGTGCCAGCAGCTTAGCGCCCGGGGTTAGGGAGACCCAGTACTTC.

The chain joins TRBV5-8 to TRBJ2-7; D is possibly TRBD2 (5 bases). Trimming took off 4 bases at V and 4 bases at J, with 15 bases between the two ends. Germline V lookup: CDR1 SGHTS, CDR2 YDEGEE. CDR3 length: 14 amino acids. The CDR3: CASSRQSGRYEQYF. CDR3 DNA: TGTGCCAGCAGCCGGCAAAGTGGGAGATACGAGCAGTACTTC.

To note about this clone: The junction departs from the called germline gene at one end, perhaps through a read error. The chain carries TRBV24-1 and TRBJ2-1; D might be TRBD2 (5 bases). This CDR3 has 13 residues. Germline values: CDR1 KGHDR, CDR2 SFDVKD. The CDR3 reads CATGEPGLDEQFF. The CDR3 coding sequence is TGTGCCACCGGTGAGCCGGGGTTGGATGAGCAGTTCTTC.

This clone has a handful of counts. The CDR3 nucleotides are TGTGCCAGCAGCTTAATAGGGGGGGAAACTGAAGCTTTCTTT. Translated: CASSLIGGETEAFF. The V call is TRBV5-5, the J call TRBJ1-1; maybe TRBD1 (6 bases). Trimming took off 2 bases at V and 5 bases at J, with 13 bases between the two ends. The germline V gene has CDR1 SGHKS and CDR2 YYEKEE (reference sequence). The CDR3 contains 14 residues.

CDR3 loop: CASSQPFEGNEQFF. The CDR3 bases are TGCGCCAGCAGCCAACCTTTCGAGGGCAATGAGCAGTTCTTC. This sequence joins TRBV4-1 and TRBJ2-1; TRBD2 is a possible D gene (5 bases). With 2 bases removed from V and 6 bases from J, the gap between germline ends came to 11 bases. Germline-derived CDR1 and CDR2 are MGHRA and YSYEKL. The CDR3 is 14 residues long.

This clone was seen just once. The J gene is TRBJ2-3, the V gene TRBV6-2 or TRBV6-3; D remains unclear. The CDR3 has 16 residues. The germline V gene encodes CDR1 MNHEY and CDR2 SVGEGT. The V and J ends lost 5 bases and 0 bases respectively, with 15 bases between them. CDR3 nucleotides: TGTGCCAGCAGTCCCCTGAGGCGAACTAGCACAGATACGCAGTATTTT. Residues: CASSPLRRTSTDTQYF.

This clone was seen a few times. The CDR3 DNA reads TGTGCCAGCAGTGAAGCGCAGAAAACAGGGAAGGCTGAAGCTTTCTTT. Translation gives CASSEAQKTGKAEAFF. V and J are TRBV2 and TRBJ1-1; D is possibly TRBD1 (6 bases). This CDR3 has 16 amino acids. The germline gives CDR1 SNHLY, CDR2 FYNNEI. Trimming removed 0 bases from V and 6 bases from J, with 17 bases in between.

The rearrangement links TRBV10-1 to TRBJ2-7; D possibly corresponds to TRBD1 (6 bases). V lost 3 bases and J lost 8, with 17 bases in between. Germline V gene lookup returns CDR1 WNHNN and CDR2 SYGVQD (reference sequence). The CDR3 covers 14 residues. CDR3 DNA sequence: TGCGCCAGCAGTGACCAGAGGGGGAAAGGACAGCAGTACTTC. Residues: CASSDQRGKGQQYF.

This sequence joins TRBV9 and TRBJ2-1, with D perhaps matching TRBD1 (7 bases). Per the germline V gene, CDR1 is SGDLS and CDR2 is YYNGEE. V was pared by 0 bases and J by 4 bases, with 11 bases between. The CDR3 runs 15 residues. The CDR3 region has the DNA TGTGCCAGCAGCGTAGGGACAGGAGGGTACAATGAGCAGTTCTTC. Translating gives CASSVGTGGYNEQFF. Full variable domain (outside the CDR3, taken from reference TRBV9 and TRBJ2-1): DSGVTQTPKHLITATGQRVTLRCSPRSGDLSVYWYQQSLDQGLQFLIQYYNGEERAKGNILERFSAQQFPDLHSELNLSSLELGDSALYFCASSVGTGGYNEQFFGPGTRLTVL.

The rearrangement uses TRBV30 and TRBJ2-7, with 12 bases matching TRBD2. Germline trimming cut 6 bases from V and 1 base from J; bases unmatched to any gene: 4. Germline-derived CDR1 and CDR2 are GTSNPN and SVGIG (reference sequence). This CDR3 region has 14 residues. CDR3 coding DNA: TGTGCCTGCATGACTAGCGGGAGATCCTACGAGCAGTACTTC. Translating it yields CACMTSGRSYEQYF.

For the CDR3, the DNA is TGCAGCGTTGAAGTGGTGGGAGGAGAGACCCAGTACTTC. Its protein is CSVEVVGGETQYF. The chain links TRBV29-1 to TRBJ2-5, with D maybe TRBD2 (6 bases). Germline lookup yields CDR1 SQVTM and CDR2 ANQGSEA. This CDR3 contains 13 residues. Trimming left V 1 base short and J 4 bases short, with 10 bases between.

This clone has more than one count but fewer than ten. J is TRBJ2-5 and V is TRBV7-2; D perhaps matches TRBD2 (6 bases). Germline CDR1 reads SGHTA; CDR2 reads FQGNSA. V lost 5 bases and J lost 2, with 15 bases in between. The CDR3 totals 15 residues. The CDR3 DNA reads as TGTGCCAGCAGCGCGCGGGGACTCGAGCAAGAGACCCAGTACTTC. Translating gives CASSARGLEQETQYF.

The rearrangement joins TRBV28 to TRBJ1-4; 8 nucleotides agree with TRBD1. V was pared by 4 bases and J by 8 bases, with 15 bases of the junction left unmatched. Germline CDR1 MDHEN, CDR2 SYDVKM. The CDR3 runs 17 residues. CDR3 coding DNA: TGTGCCAGCAGTTCACCTTTTTTCACAGGGGGTAGGGAAAAACTGTTTTTT. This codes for CASSSPFFTGGREKLFF.

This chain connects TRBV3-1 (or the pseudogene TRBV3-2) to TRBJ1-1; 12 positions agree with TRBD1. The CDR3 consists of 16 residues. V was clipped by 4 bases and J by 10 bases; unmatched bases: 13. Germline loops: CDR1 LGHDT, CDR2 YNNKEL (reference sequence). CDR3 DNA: TGTGCCAGCAGCCTAAACCCCGGGACAGGGGGCGCGATAGCTTTCTTT. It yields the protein CASSLNPGTGGAIAFF.

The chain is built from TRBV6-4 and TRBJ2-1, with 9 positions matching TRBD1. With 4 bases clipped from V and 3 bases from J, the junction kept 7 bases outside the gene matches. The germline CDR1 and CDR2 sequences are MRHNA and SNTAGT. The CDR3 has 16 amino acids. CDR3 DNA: TGTGCCAGCAGTGCTCTAGTGGGACAGGGCTACAATGAGCAGTTCTTC. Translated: CASSALVGQGYNEQFF.

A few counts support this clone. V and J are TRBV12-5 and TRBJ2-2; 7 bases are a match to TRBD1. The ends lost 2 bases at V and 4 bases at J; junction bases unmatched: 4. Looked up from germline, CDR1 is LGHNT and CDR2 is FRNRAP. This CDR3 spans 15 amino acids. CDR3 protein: CASGLKGASTGELFF. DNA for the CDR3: TGTGCTAGTGGTTTGAAGGGGGCGAGCACCGGGGAGCTGTTTTTT.

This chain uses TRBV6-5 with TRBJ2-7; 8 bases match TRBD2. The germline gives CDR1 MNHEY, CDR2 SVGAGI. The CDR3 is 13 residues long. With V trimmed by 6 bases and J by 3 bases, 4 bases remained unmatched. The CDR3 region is CASSPGLDYEQYF. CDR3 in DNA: TGTGCCAGCAGCCCGGGACTAGACTACGAGCAGTACTTC.

Here the CDR3 reads CASSSHQGLKLSYEQYF. The CDR3 DNA sequence: TGTGCCAGCAGCTCTCACCAGGGACTCAAACTTTCCTACGAGCAGTACTTC. This chain connects TRBV7-2 to TRBJ2-7, with a tentative D call TRBD2 (6 bases). The CDR3 consists of 17 residues. In germline, CDR1 is SGHTA, CDR2 FQGNSA. V dropped 4 bases and J dropped 1 base, with 20 bases sitting between them. The full variable domain, rest sourced from reference TRBV7-2 and TRBJ2-7, is GAGVSQSPSNKVTEKGKDVELRCDPISGHTALYWYRQSLGQGLEFLIYFQGNSAPDKSGLPSDRFSAERTGGSVSTLTIQRTQQEDSAVYLCASSSHQGLKLSYEQYFGPGTRLTVT.

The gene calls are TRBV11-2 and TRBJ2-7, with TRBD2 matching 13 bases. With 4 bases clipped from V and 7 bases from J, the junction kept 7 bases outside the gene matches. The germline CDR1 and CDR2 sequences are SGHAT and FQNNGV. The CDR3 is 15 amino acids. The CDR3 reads CASSSTSGRSPEQYF. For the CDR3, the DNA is TGTGCCAGCAGCTCGACTAGCGGGAGGTCCCCGGAGCAGTACTTC.

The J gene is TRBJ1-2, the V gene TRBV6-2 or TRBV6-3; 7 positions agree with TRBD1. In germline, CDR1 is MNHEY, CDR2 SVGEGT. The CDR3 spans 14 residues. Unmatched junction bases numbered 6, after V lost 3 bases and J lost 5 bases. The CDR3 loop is CASSYQGTAYGYTF. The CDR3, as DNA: TGTGCCAGCAGTTATCAAGGGACAGCTTATGGCTACACCTTC.

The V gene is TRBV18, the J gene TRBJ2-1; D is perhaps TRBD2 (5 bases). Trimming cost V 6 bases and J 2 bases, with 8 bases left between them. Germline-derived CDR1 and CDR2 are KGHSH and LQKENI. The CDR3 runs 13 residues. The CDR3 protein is CASSPSPYNEQFF. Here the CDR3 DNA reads TGTGCCAGCTCGCCTAGCCCCTACAATGAGCAGTTCTTC.

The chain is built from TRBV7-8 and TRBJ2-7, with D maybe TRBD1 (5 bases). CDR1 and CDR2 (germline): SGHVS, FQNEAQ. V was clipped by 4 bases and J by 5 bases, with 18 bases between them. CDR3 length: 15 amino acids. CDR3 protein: CASSSIGSGPHEQYF. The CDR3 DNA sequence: TGTGCCAGCAGCTCTATAGGTTCAGGGCCCCACGAGCAGTACTTC. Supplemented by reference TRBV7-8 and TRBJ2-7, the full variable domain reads GAGVSQSPRYKVAKRGQDVALRCDPISGHVSLFWYQQALGQGPEFLTYFQNEAQLDKSGLPSDRFFAERPEGSVSTLKIQRTQQEDSAVYLCASSSIGSGPHEQYFGPGTRLTVT.

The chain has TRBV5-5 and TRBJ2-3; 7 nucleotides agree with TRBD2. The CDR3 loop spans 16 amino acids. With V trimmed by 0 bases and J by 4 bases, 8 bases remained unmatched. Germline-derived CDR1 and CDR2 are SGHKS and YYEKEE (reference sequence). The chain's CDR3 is CASSLGAGALADTQYF. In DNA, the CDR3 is TGTGCCAGCAGCTTGGGCGCGGGAGCCCTCGCAGATACGCAGTATTTT.

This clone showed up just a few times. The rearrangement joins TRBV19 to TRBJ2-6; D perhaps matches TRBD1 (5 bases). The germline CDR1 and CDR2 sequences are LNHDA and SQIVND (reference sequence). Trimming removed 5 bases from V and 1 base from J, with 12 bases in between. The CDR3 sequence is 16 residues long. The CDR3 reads CASSFSPGSGANVLTF. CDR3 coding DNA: TGTGCCAGTAGTTTTTCCCCAGGGTCTGGGGCCAACGTCCTGACTTTC.

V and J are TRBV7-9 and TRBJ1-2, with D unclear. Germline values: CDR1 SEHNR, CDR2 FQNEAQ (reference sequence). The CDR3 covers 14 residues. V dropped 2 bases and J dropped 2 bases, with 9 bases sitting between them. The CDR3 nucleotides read TGTGCCAGCAGCTTACCCTACTGGAACTATGGCTACACCTTC. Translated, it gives CASSLPYWNYGYTF.